This T cell receptor beta chain comes out of a study of blood T cell repertoires in COVID-19. TCRdb keeps only in-frame clones here, not all; method: immunoSEQ multiplex PCR. The table records more than 80,000 clones, about 80% of them present only once. Germline CDR1 and CDR2: KGHSH and LQKENI. Trimming removed 3 bases from V and 8 bases from J, with 14 bases in between. The CDR3 spans 14 residues. The clonotype comes from a woman in her fifties or sixties with acute or convalescent COVID-19. The chain has TRBV18 and TRBJ2-1; TRBD2 is a possible D gene (6 bases). The specimen sequenced was peripheral blood. The CDR3 nucleotides are TGTGCCAGCTCACCGATGGGGGGTCGGGATGAGCAGTTCTTC. Protein: CASSPMGGRDEQFF.